The TCR beta chain described here comes from a study of blood T cell repertoires in COVID-19. Study overall: Samples came from the United States, Italy and Spain, spanning acute and convalescent COVID-19. T cells, B-cell-depleted T cells, or PBMCs provided the cDNA or gDNA that served as material.

As processed by the authors: From reference gene primer amplification, estimates of nucleated cell counts were derived. Profiled with immunoSEQ multiplex PCR; TCRdb holds only in-frame clones, not every one. For V, J and clone size, that table is used; D and trimming come from the DNA. The data hold 98,000 or so clones, with 70% to 90% observed a single time. CDR1 is LNHNV and CDR2 is YYDKDF in the germline V gene (reference sequence). The junction had 20 bases not matched to a gene; V was cut back by 3 bases and J by 6 bases. The length of the CDR3 is 18 residues. Sequenced: peripheral blood. The TCR comes from a human donor in a cohort sampled during active COVID-19. The rearrangement links TRBV15 to TRBJ2-7, with 7 positions matching TRBD2. In DNA form, the CDR3 reads TGTGCCACCAGCAGGGGTCTAGCGGAGAGCGCGGTGCCGGGCGAGCAGTACTTC. Residues: CATSRGLAESAVPGEQYF. Full variable domain (outside the CDR3, taken from reference TRBV15 and TRBJ2-7): DAMVIQNPRYQVTQFGKPVTLSCSQTLNHNVMYWYQQKSSQAPKLLFHYYDKDFNNEADTPDNFQSRRPNTSFCFLDIRSPGLGDTAMYLCATSRGLAESAVPGEQYFGPGTRLTVT.